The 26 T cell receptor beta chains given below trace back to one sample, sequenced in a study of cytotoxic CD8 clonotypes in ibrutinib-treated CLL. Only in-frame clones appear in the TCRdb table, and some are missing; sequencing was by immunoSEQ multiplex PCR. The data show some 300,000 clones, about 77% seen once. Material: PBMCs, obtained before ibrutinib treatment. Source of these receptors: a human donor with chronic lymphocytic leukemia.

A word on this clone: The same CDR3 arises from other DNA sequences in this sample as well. The CDR3: CASSPDSYGYTF. CDR3 sequence (DNA): TGTGCCAGCTCACCAGACAGCTATGGCTACACCTTC. J is TRBJ1-2 and V is TRBV18, with a possible D match to TRBD1 (5 bases). This CDR3 has 12 amino acids. The V gene's germline CDR1 is KGHSH and CDR2 LQKENI. With 2 bases removed from V and 4 bases from J, the gap between germline ends came to 5 bases.

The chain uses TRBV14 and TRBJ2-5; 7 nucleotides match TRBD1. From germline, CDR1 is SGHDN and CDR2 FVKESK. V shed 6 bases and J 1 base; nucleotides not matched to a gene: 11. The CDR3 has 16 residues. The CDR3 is CASSYRQGFIQETQYF. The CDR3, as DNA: TGTGCCAGCAGTTACCGACAGGGTTTTATCCAAGAGACCCAGTACTTC.

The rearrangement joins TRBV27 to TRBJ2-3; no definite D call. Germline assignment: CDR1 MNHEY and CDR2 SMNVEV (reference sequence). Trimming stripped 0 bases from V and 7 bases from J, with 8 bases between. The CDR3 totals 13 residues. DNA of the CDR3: TGTGCCAGCAGTTTATCGATATCGTATACGCAGTATTTT. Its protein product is CASSLSISYTQYF.

The CDR3 region has the DNA TGTGCCAGCAGCGGCGGGAGGCTATACAATGAGCAGTTCTTC. This translates into CASSGGRLYNEQFF. The chain links TRBV2 to TRBJ2-1; 8 bases are a match to TRBD2. CDR1 and CDR2 (germline): SNHLY, FYNNEI. V trimming: 6 bases; J trimming: 4 bases; junction bases outside the gene matches: 5. The CDR3 totals 14 residues.

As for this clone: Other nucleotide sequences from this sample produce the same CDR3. CDR3 region: CASSSPGQGTYEQYF. CDR3 sequence (DNA): TGTGCCAGCAGCTCACCGGGACAGGGGACCTACGAGCAGTACTTC. The J gene is TRBJ2-7, the V gene TRBV7-2; 10 bases are a match to TRBD1. Germline V gene data show CDR1 as SGHTA and CDR2 as FQGNSA. CDR3 length equals 15 residues. The V segment lost 4 bases and the J segment 2 bases; nucleotides outside the gene matches: 5.

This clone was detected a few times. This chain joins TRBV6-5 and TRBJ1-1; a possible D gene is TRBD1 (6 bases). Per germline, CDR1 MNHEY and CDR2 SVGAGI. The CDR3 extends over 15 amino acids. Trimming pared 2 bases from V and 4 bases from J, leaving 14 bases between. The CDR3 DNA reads TGTGCCAGCAGTTACCCGTCACAGGGTCGCACTGAAGCTTTCTTT. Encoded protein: CASSYPSQGRTEAFF.

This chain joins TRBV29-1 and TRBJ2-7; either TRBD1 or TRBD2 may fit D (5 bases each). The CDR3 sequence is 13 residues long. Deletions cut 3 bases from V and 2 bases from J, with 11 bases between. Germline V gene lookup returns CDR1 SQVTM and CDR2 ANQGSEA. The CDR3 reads CSVEGRDAYEQYF. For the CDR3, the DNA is TGCAGCGTTGAGGGTAGGGACGCCTACGAGCAGTACTTC.

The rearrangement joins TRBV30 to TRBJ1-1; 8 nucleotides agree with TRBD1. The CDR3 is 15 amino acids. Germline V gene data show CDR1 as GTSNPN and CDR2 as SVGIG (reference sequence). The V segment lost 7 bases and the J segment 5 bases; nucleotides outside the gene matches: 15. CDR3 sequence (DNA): TGTGCCTCCGAAAGTAGCAGGGGGCGGAGAACTGAAGCTTTCTTT. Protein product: CASESSRGRRTEAFF.

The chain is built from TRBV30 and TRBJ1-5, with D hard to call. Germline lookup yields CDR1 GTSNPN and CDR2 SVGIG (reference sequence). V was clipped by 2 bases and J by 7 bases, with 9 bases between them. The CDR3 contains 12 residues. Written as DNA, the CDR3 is TGTGCCTGGAGTCCCGACACGCAGCCCCAGCATTTT. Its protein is CAWSPDTQPQHF.

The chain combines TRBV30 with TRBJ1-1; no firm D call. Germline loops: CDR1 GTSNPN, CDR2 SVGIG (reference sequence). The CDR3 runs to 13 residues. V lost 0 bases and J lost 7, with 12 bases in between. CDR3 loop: CAWSVNSHREAFF. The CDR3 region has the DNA TGTGCCTGGAGTGTAAACTCCCACCGTGAAGCTTTCTTT.

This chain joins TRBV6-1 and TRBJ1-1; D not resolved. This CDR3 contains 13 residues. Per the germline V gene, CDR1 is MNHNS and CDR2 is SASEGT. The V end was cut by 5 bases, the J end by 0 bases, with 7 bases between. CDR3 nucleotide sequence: TGTGCCAGCAGTTGGGAGATGAACACTGAAGCTTTCTTT. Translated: CASSWEMNTEAFF.

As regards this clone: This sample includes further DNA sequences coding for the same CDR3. The CDR3 sequence: CASSFGSSYEQYF. Written as DNA, the CDR3 is TGTGCCAGCAGCTTCGGCAGCTCCTACGAGCAGTACTTC. This sequence joins TRBV7-9 and TRBJ2-7; no clear D. Trimming shortened V by 3 bases and J by 0 bases, and 6 bases separated the two germline ends. The CDR3 contains 13 residues. Looked up from germline, CDR1 is SEHNR and CDR2 is FQNEAQ (reference sequence).

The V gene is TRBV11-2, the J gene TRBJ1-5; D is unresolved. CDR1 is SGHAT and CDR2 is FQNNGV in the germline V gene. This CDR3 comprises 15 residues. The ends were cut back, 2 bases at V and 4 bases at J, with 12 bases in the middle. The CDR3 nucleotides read TGTGCCAGCAGCTTACGGCAGGAAGAAAATCAGCCCCAGCATTTT. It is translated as CASSLRQEENQPQHF.

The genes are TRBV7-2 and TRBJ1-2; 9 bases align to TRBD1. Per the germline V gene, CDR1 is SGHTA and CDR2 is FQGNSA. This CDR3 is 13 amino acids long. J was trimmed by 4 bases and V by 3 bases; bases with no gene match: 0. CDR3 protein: CASSLTGGYGYTF. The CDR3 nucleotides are TGTGCCAGCAGCTTGACAGGGGGCTATGGCTACACCTTC.

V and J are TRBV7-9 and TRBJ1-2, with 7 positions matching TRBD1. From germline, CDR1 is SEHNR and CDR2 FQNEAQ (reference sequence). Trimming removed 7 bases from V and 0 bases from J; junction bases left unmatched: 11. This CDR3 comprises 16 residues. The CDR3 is CASIISGTDTNYGYTF. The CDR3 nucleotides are TGTGCCAGCATCATTTCCGGGACAGATACTAACTATGGCTACACCTTC.

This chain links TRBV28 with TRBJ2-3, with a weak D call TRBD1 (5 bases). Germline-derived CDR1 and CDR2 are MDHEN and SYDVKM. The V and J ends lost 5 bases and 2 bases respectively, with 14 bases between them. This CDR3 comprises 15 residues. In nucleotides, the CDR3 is TGTGCCAGCAGTCTCTTCAAGGGGCTCACAGATACGCAGTATTTT. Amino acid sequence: CASSLFKGLTDTQYF.

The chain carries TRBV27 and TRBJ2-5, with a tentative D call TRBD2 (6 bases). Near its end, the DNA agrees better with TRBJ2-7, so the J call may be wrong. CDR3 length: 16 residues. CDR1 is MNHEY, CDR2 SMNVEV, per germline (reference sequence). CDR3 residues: CASSSSMSGDSYEQYF. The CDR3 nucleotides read TGTGCCAGCAGTTCAAGTATGTCGGGGGATTCCTACGAGCAGTACTTC.

This CDR3 reads CASSGSPHGYTF. CDR3 coding DNA: TGTGCCAGCAGCGGGAGTCCCCATGGCTACACCTTC. The chain recombines TRBV7-2 with TRBJ1-2; D call uncertain. The CDR3 is 12 amino acids. Trimming left V 5 bases short and J 6 bases short, with 10 bases between. Germline CDR1 is SGHTA and CDR2 is FQGNSA.

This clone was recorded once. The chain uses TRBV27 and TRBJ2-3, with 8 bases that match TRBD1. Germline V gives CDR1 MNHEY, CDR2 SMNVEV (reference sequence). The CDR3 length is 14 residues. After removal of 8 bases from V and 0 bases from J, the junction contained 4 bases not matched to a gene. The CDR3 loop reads CASPRDRSTDTQYF. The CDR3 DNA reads TGTGCCAGCCCCCGGGACAGGAGCACAGATACGCAGTATTTT.

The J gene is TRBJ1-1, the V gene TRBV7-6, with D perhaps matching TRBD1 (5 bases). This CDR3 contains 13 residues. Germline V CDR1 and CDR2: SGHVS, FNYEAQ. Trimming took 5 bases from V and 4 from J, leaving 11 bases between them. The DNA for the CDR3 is TGTGCCAGCAGCATCAGGGACGGCACTGAAGCTTTCTTT. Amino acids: CASSIRDGTEAFF.

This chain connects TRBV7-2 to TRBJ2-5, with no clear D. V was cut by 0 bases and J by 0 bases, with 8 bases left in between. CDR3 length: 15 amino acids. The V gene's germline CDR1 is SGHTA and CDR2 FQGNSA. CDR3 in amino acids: CASSLALLYQETQYF. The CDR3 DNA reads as TGTGCCAGCAGCTTAGCTCTGTTGTACCAAGAGACCCAGTACTTC.

The CDR3 bases are TGCGCCAGCAGCTCGCCGGGACTAGCGACCTACGAGCAGTACTTC. Translated, it gives CASSSPGLATYEQYF. This rearrangement joins TRBV5-1 to TRBJ2-7; 10 bases agree with TRBD2. J lost 2 bases, V lost 3 bases, and 5 bases had no gene match. The germline V gene encodes CDR1 SGHRS and CDR2 YFSETQ. This CDR3 spans 15 amino acids. Variable domain in full (rest from reference TRBV5-1 and TRBJ2-7): KAGVTQTPRYLIKTRGQQVTLSCSPISGHRSVSWYQQTPGQGLQFLFEYFSETQRNKGNFPGRFSGRQFSNSRSEMNVSTLELGDSALYLCASSSPGLATYEQYFGPGTRLTVT.

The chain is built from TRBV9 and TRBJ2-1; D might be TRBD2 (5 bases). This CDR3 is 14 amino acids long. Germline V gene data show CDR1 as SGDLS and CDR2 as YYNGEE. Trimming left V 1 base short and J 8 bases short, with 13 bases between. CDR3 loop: CASSVYGSVYEQFF. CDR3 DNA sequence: TGTGCCAGCAGCGTATATGGGAGTGTCTATGAGCAGTTCTTC.

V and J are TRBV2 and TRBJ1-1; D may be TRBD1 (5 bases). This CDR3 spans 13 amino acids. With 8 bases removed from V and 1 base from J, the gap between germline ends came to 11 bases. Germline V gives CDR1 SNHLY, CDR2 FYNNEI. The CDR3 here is CASGRQKNTEAFF. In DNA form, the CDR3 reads TGTGCCAGCGGTAGACAGAAGAACACTGAAGCTTTCTTT.

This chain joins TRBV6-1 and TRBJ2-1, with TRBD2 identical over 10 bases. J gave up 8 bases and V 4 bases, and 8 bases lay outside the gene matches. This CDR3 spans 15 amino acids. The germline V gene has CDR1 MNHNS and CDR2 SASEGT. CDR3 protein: CASSALAGGRDEQFF. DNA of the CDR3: TGTGCCAGCAGTGCTTTAGCGGGAGGTAGGGATGAGCAGTTCTTC.

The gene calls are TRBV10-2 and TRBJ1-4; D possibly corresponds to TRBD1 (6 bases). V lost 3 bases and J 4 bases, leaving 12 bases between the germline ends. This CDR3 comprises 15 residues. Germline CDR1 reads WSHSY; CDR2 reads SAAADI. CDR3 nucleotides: TGCGCCAGCAGTGAACAGAGGGGGAGTAATGAAAAACTGTTTTTT. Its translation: CASSEQRGSNEKLFF.